This entry lists 28 T cell receptor beta chains sequenced from one sample in a study of T cell responses to AZD1222 COVID-19 vaccine. Sequenced by immunoSEQ multiplex PCR; TCRdb stores in-frame clones only, minus some. The sample includes about 130,000 clones, under 90% of them seen just once. Here the sequenced sample was peripheral blood, taken on day 0 of AZD1222 vaccination. The receptors stem from an adult in good health.

This chain links TRBV25-1 with TRBJ1-6; tentatively, D is TRBD1 (6 bases). The CDR3 runs to 14 residues. Germline CDR1 reads MGHDK; CDR2 reads SYGVNS. The V end was cut by 3 bases, the J end by 7 bases, with 10 bases between. CDR3 sequence (DNA): TGTGCCAGCAGTGAGACAGGCAGAAATTCACCCCTCCACTTT. Protein sequence: CASSETGRNSPLHF.

This clone appeared a single time. The CDR3 bases are TGCGCCAGCAGCCAAGAAGTATTAGGCGGGGGGGCAGGAGAGACCCAGTACTTC. Translation gives CASSQEVLGGGAGETQYF. The J gene is TRBJ2-5, the V gene TRBV4-1; 9 bases are shared with TRBD2. J was trimmed by 4 bases and V by 0 bases; bases with no gene match: 12. Germline CDR1 is MGHRA and CDR2 is YSYEKL. There are 18 residues in the CDR3.

The chain has TRBV6-5 and TRBJ2-2; a weak D match, TRBD2 (6 bases). V lost 4 bases to trimming and J lost 5 bases, with 14 bases between them. The CDR3 loop spans 15 amino acids. Germline V lookup: CDR1 MNHEY, CDR2 SVGAGI. This CDR3 is CASSSWQGGTGELFF. The CDR3 DNA reads TGTGCCAGCAGTTCTTGGCAGGGAGGTACCGGGGAGCTGTTTTTT.

This chain connects TRBV2 to TRBJ1-6; TRBD1 aligns across 7 bases. Per the germline V gene, CDR1 is SNHLY and CDR2 is FYNNEI. The CDR3 contains 14 residues. Trimming removed 6 bases from V and 7 bases from J; junction bases left unmatched: 6. In DNA, the CDR3 is TGTGCCAGCAGATTGGGACAGTTGAATTCACCCCTCCACTTT. Translating it yields CASRLGQLNSPLHF.

The genes are TRBV9 and TRBJ1-2; 7 bases are a match to TRBD1. Trimming removed 6 bases from V and 2 bases from J; junction bases left unmatched: 4. The CDR3 contains 13 residues. Germline V lookup: CDR1 SGDLS, CDR2 YYNGEE. The CDR3 spells CASNAQGNYGYTF. The CDR3 bases are TGTGCCAGCAACGCACAGGGGAACTATGGCTACACCTTC.

The J gene is TRBJ2-1, the V gene TRBV5-6; D might be TRBD2 (5 bases). In germline, CDR1 is SGHDT, CDR2 YYEEEE. There are 13 residues in the CDR3. V was cut by 5 bases and J by 15 bases, with 21 bases left in between. The DNA for the CDR3 is TGTGCCAGCAGGGGAGAAGGGAATCCCCAGACGTTCTTC. It codes for CASRGEGNPQTFF.

The chain uses TRBV7-6 and TRBJ2-1; maybe TRBD2 (5 bases). The CDR3 has 13 amino acids. In germline, CDR1 is SGHVS, CDR2 FNYEAQ. Trimming took 1 base from V and 6 from J, leaving 7 bases between them. The CDR3 reads CASSLGLANEQFF. The DNA of the CDR3 is TGTGCCAGCAGCTTAGGGCTAGCCAATGAGCAGTTCTTC.

The chain combines TRBV18 with TRBJ1-6; no definite D call. V lost 3 bases to trimming and J lost 5 bases, with 11 bases between them. The germline gives CDR1 KGHSH, CDR2 LQKENI. The CDR3 length is 15 residues. The CDR3 DNA reads as TGTGCCAGCTCACCCGCGGGGTCCCATAATTCACCCCTCCACTTT. Protein sequence: CASSPAGSHNSPLHF.

J is TRBJ1-1 and V is TRBV11-2; TRBD1 might be the D (5 bases). This CDR3 is built from 17 residues. Germline values: CDR1 SGHAT, CDR2 FQNNGV. The V end lost 1 base, the J end lost 1 base, and 16 bases lay between the germline ends. The CDR3: CASSLGDWYEENTEAFF. The CDR3 nucleotides are TGTGCCAGCAGCTTAGGGGACTGGTATGAGGAGAACACTGAAGCTTTCTTT.

The chain uses TRBV3-1 (or the pseudogene TRBV3-2) and TRBJ1-3; TRBD1 might be the D (6 bases). CDR1 and CDR2 (germline): LGHDT, YNNKEL (reference sequence). The CDR3 sequence is 16 residues long. Deletions cut 2 bases from V and 1 base from J, with 12 bases between. CDR3 residues: CASSQSGGRSGNTIYF. In DNA, the CDR3 is TGTGCCAGCAGCCAAAGTGGGGGCAGATCTGGAAACACCATATATTTT.

The chain is built from TRBV5-6 and TRBJ1-5; the match to TRBD1 covers 7 bases. Germline-derived CDR1 and CDR2 are SGHDT and YYEEEE. V dropped 4 bases and J dropped 0; count of bases not matched to a gene: 7. This CDR3 contains 16 residues. DNA for the CDR3: TGTGCCAGCAGCCACAGGGGTCCCTATAGCAATCAGCCCCAGCATTTT. Protein: CASSHRGPYSNQPQHF.

The rearrangement joins TRBV4-2 to TRBJ1-6; no reliable D call. Between the trimmed V and J ends, which lost 3 bases and 5 bases, there was a span of 2 bases. Looked up from germline, CDR1 is LGHNA and CDR2 is YNFKEQ. The CDR3 sequence is 12 residues long. CDR3 nucleotides: TGTGCCAGCAGCCAGAATAATTCACCCCTCCACTTT. Its protein is CASSQNNSPLHF.

V gene TRBV27 combines with J gene TRBJ1-4, with a possible D match to TRBD1 (6 bases). Trimming left V 2 bases short and J 12 bases short, with 10 bases between. The CDR3 loop spans 12 amino acids. Per germline, CDR1 MNHEY and CDR2 SMNVEV (reference sequence). CDR3 loop: CASSLRGGQLFF. CDR3 sequence (DNA): TGTGCCAGCAGTTTAAGGGGGGGGCAACTGTTTTTT.

The gene calls are TRBV9 and TRBJ2-7; 8 bases agree with TRBD1. V gave up 6 bases and J gave up 3 bases; unmatched junction bases: 8. The CDR3 is made up of 14 amino acids. The germline V gene encodes CDR1 SGDLS and CDR2 YYNGEE. The CDR3 here is CASNTGQGNYEQYF. CDR3 DNA: TGTGCCAGCAATACCGGACAGGGAAACTACGAGCAGTACTTC.

The chain employs TRBV11-2 and TRBJ2-1; D unresolved. Deletions cut 2 bases from V and 6 bases from J, with 8 bases between. The CDR3 totals 13 residues. The germline V gene encodes CDR1 SGHAT and CDR2 FQNNGV. CDR3 in DNA: TGTGCCAGCAGCTTATCGCTGGGCAATGAGCAGTTCTTC. It specifies CASSLSLGNEQFF.

The gene calls are TRBV27 and TRBJ1-2; D gene unclear. The V end was cut by 3 bases, the J end by 0 bases, with 14 bases between. There are 16 residues in the CDR3. Germline V gene sequence: CDR1 MNHEY, CDR2 SMNVEV (reference sequence). In DNA form, the CDR3 reads TGTGCCAGCAGTTTGAGGGCCGGAACAACTAACTATGGCTACACCTTC. Translated, it gives CASSLRAGTTNYGYTF.

V and J are TRBV2 and TRBJ1-6; no reliable D call. Trimming took 3 bases from V and 10 from J, leaving 10 bases between them. The germline CDR1 and CDR2 sequences are SNHLY and FYNNEI. The CDR3 is 13 amino acids. This CDR3 is CASSDLPRSPLHF. CDR3 bases: TGTGCCAGCAGTGATCTCCCCAGGTCACCCCTCCACTTT.

This sequence joins TRBV7-2 and TRBJ2-3, with 15 bases identical to TRBD2. J was trimmed by 2 bases and V by 5 bases; bases with no gene match: 8. The CDR3 covers 18 residues. CDR1 is SGHTA and CDR2 is FQGNSA in the germline V gene. CDR3 nucleotides: TGTGCCAGCAGCCCTGGACTAGCGGGGGGGCGGAACACAGATACGCAGTATTTT. It specifies CASSPGLAGGRNTDTQYF.

The chain is built from TRBV25-1 and TRBJ1-1, with unresolved D. CDR1 is MGHDK and CDR2 is SYGVNS in the germline V gene. The length of the CDR3 is 13 residues. The germline V and J ends were trimmed by 7 bases and 4 bases, with 13 bases remaining between them. The CDR3 loop is CASTKLSPTEAFF. In nucleotides, the CDR3 is TGTGCCAGCACTAAACTATCCCCCACTGAAGCTTTCTTT. The variable domain in full, completed from reference TRBV25-1 and TRBJ1-1, reads EADIYQTPRYLVIGTGKKITLECSQTMGHDKMYWYQQDPGMELHLIHYSYGVNSTEKGDLSSESTVSRIRTEHFPLTLESARPSHTSQYLCASTKLSPTEAFFGQGTRLTVV.

The chain combines TRBV7-2 with TRBJ1-2; the D gene is possibly TRBD1 (6 bases). The germline V gene has CDR1 SGHTA and CDR2 FQGNSA. V lost 1 base and J lost 4, with 16 bases in between. This CDR3 is 16 amino acids long. The CDR3 DNA follows: TGTGCCAGCAGCTTAGGGAGGAGGGGGGTCCTCTATGGCTACACCTTC. It specifies CASSLGRRGVLYGYTF.

The V and J genes are TRBV24-1 and TRBJ2-2; 9 bases fit TRBD1. CDR3 size: 14 residues. Trimming cost V 9 bases and J 1 base; bases outside gene matches: 2. Germline V gene sequence: CDR1 KGHDR, CDR2 SFDVKD. CDR3 nucleotides: TGTGCCACCCAGGGACAGGGGAACACCGGGGAGCTGTTTTTT. Amino acids: CATQGQGNTGELFF.

The gene calls are TRBV5-1 and TRBJ1-2; D may be TRBD1 (5 bases). V lost 7 bases and J lost 4, with 17 bases in between. Germline CDR1 SGHRS, CDR2 YFSETQ. The CDR3 sequence is 14 residues long. CDR3 bases: TGCGCCAGCGGCGCTGAGGGGCAGGGCTATGGCTACACCTTC. It codes for CASGAEGQGYGYTF.

The chain is built from TRBV7-8 and TRBJ1-2; D is ambiguous. V was clipped by 6 bases and J by 1 base, with 18 bases between them. This CDR3 has 16 amino acids. Germline-derived CDR1 and CDR2 are SGHVS and FQNEAQ. CDR3 loop: CASSPTGRALNYGYTF. CDR3 DNA: TGTGCCAGCAGTCCCACTGGCCGGGCTCTTAACTATGGCTACACCTTC.

The chain links TRBV6-4 to TRBJ2-1, with D possibly being TRBD1 (7 bases). Germline V CDR1 and CDR2: MRHNA, SNTAGT. Trimming removed 3 bases from V and 1 base from J, with 10 bases in between. CDR3 length: 15 amino acids. The CDR3 loop is CASSEGGQSYNEQFF. CDR3 sequence (DNA): TGTGCCAGCAGTGAGGGGGGACAGTCCTACAATGAGCAGTTCTTC.

The chain joins TRBV14 to TRBJ2-7; TRBD2 is a possible D gene (6 bases). The CDR3 consists of 17 residues. The ends were cut back, 1 base at V and 9 bases at J, with 25 bases in the middle. The germline CDR1 and CDR2 sequences are SGHDN and FVKESK. The CDR3 nucleotides read TGTGCCAGCAGCCAAGTTAGGGCCGGGACTGCCATGGTTGGGCAGTACTTC. Encoded protein: CASSQVRAGTAMVGQYF.

The chain has TRBV7-3 and TRBJ2-2, with TRBD2 identical over 7 bases. V gave up 5 bases and J gave up 0 bases; unmatched junction bases: 6. CDR1 SGHTA and CDR2 FQGTGA come from the germline V gene. This CDR3 spans 16 amino acids. CDR3 nucleotides: TGTGCCAGCAGCCCCACGGGGGGTTCGAACACCGGGGAGCTGTTTTTT. Translated: CASSPTGGSNTGELFF.

V is TRBV9 and J is TRBJ1-6; 7 bases line up with TRBD1. Looked up from germline, CDR1 is SGDLS and CDR2 is YYNGEE. The ends lost 0 bases at V and 8 bases at J; junction bases unmatched: 2. The CDR3 runs to 14 residues. CDR3 coding DNA: TGTGCCAGCAGCGTAGCGGGGACAGATTCACCCCTCCACTTT. This codes for CASSVAGTDSPLHF.

The chain recombines TRBV30 with TRBJ2-7; D remains unclear. There are 13 residues in the CDR3. V lost 3 bases to trimming and J lost 0 bases, with 9 bases between them. The germline V gene encodes CDR1 GTSNPN and CDR2 SVGIG (reference sequence). CDR3 DNA: TGTGCCTGGAGACTGGGTTACTCCTACGAGCAGTACTTC. Amino acids: CAWRLGYSYEQYF.